This T cell receptor (beta chain) comes out of a study of T-cell reconstitution after alpha-beta-depleted transplantation in children. Study-wide points: T-cell numbers and diversity one year post-transplant derived largely from freshly generated T cells.

As regards this clonotype: Its antigen remains unidentified.

The authors prepared the TCRbeta library with unique molecular identifiers. TCRdb recomputed calls from the PCR reads with MiXCR, one row per CDR3 protein. The sample includes about 180,000 distinct CDR3 sequences, 11% of them seen just once. This CDR3 comprises 15 residues. V was trimmed by 0 bases and J by 1 base, leaving 11 bases between them. Germline lookup yields CDR1 DFQATT and CDR2 SNEGSKA (reference sequence). This chain links TRBV20-1 with TRBJ2-3, with unresolved D. The sequences come from PBMCs, collected before TCRalphabeta/CD19-depleted stem cell transplant. This TCR came from a boy between 2 and 10 years old with acute myeloid leukemia, due to receive a stem cell transplant. CDR3 loop: CSARDLGSGTDTQYF. The CDR3 DNA sequence: TGCAGTGCTAGAGATTTGGGATCTGGCACAGATACGCAGTATTTT.